The present entry profiles one T cell receptor (beta chain) with its context. Its antigen is not identified. The PCR contained 60 Vbeta and 13 Jbeta primers. This table comes from immunoSEQ multiplex PCR, and its TCRdb copy is limited to in-frame clones, with some not included. The repertoire holds 150,000 to 200,000 clones, with approximately 80% as singletons. The data are from a study of cytomegalovirus exposure and HLA in healthy donors. Whole-study findings and limits: An analysis was carried out later, and it reportedly showed fewer N-insertions in an Asian-associated ancestry cluster than the 666-donor mean. A later analysis associated some 18,000 TCR beta sequences with HLA alleles at a 0.05 false discovery rate. Some segments of the V type, notably TRBV6-2 and TRBV6-3, were excluded as indistinguishable.

Germline CDR1 reads MGHRA; CDR2 reads YSYEKL. This CDR3 spans 16 amino acids. V lost 4 bases, J lost 5 bases, and 20 bases lay in between. The donors gave bone marrow, and they were healthy. This TCR came from a boy between 10 and 17 years old in good health and CMV-seronegative. The rearrangement links TRBV4-1 to TRBJ2-5; TRBD1 is a possible D gene (7 bases). Material for sequencing was PBMCs. This chain's CDR3 is CASSPRAEGAWETQYF. The CDR3 DNA reads as TGCGCCAGCAGCCCAAGGGCGGAGGGGGCTTGGGAGACCCAGTACTTC.